Below are 5 T cell receptor beta chains sequenced from a single sample in a study of blood T cell repertoires in COVID-19. Only in-frame clones appear in the TCRdb table, and some are missing; sequencing was by immunoSEQ multiplex PCR. Of roughly 160,000 clones listed, 81% are singletons. Sequenced material: PBMCs or T cells enriched from blood (not recorded which). The source is a woman aged 40-49 years with acute COVID-19.

V gene TRBV11-3 combines with J gene TRBJ2-2, with D perhaps TRBD2 (6 bases). The V gene's germline CDR1 is SGHNT and CDR2 YENEEA. V was shortened by 3 bases and J by 0 bases, with 8 bases between the two germline ends. The CDR3 has 15 residues. The CDR3 reads CASSFRGTNTGELFF. The CDR3 DNA is TGTGCCAGCAGCTTTCGGGGGACGAACACCGGGGAGCTGTTTTTT.

Only a few counts were recorded for this clone. The genes are TRBV18 and TRBJ2-7, with D possibly TRBD2 on 6 matching bases. V lost 0 bases, J lost 1 base, and 7 bases lay in between. The CDR3 sequence is 14 residues long. Germline CDR1 is KGHSH and CDR2 is LQKENI. The chain's CDR3 is CASSPPGRSYEQYF. The CDR3 coding sequence is TGTGCCAGCTCACCACCAGGGAGGTCCTACGAGCAGTACTTC.

This sequence joins TRBV19 and TRBJ2-1; D perhaps matches TRBD2 (6 bases). The length of the CDR3 is 14 residues. Between the trimmed V and J ends, which lost 3 bases and 5 bases, there was a span of 11 bases. The V gene's germline CDR1 is LNHDA and CDR2 SQIVND (reference sequence). CDR3 in DNA: TGTGCCAGTAGTATTTCGCGCGGGGACAATGAGCAGTTCTTC. It is translated as CASSISRGDNEQFF.

The CDR3 DNA reads TGTGCCAGCAGAAGGGACAGGGATACCGGGGAGCTGTTTTTT. It specifies CASRRDRDTGELFF. V is TRBV27 and J is TRBJ2-2; 9 bases are a match to TRBD1. Germline V gene sequence: CDR1 MNHEY, CDR2 SMNVEV (reference sequence). The V and J ends lost 6 bases and 5 bases, in that order; junction bases with no gene match: 4. The CDR3 has 14 residues.

This rearrangement joins TRBV5-1 to TRBJ2-1; 13 bases line up with TRBD2. V dropped 0 bases and J dropped 4; count of bases not matched to a gene: 13. The CDR3 has 20 residues. Per germline, CDR1 SGHRS and CDR2 YFSETQ. The CDR3 sequence: CASSLGPGLAGKGAYNEQFF. In nucleotides, the CDR3 is TGCGCCAGCAGCTTGGGACCGGGACTAGCGGGAAAGGGCGCGTACAATGAGCAGTTCTTC.